This T cell receptor beta chain was captured by sequencing in a study of cytomegalovirus exposure and HLA in healthy donors. PCR used 60 Vbeta primers and 13 Jbeta primers. Profiled with immunoSEQ multiplex PCR; TCRdb holds only in-frame clones, not every one. The table shows 80,000 to 130,000 clones, with roughly three quarters occurring only once. V trimming: 2 bases; J trimming: 5 bases; junction bases outside the gene matches: 3. Germline CDR1 and CDR2: SGHTA and FQGNSA. CDR3 length: 14 residues. This clone was observed a few times. This receptor was taken from a female donor in good health and CMV-seropositive. This rearrangement joins TRBV7-2 to TRBJ2-5; 9 bases are shared with TRBD2. The sequencing input was PBMCs. The CDR3 here is CASSLIAGEETQYF. The CDR3, as DNA: TGTGCCAGCAGCTTAATAGCGGGGGAGGAGACCCAGTACTTC. Complete variable domain (other parts from reference TRBV7-2 and TRBJ2-5): GAGVSQSPSNKVTEKGKDVELRCDPISGHTALYWYRQSLGQGLEFLIYFQGNSAPDKSGLPSDRFSAERTGGSVSTLTIQRTQQEDSAVYLCASSLIAGEETQYFGPGTRLLVL.